Here is one T cell receptor (beta chain) with its context. The data originate from a study of control samples from healthy donors and cancer patients. Profiling relied on immunoSEQ multiplex PCR, and the TCRdb table lists in-frame clones only, not all of them. The data contain roughly 10,000 clones, around 90% of them singletons. Germline V gene sequence: CDR1 MNHNS, CDR2 SASEGT. V was shortened by 2 bases and J by 1 base, with 8 bases between the two germline ends. The CDR3 totals 15 residues. The TCR sequence derives from a man between 60 and 75 years old with colorectal cancer. Sequencing was carried out using PBMCs. V gene TRBV6-1 combines with J gene TRBJ2-2, with D unclear. CDR3 sequence (DNA): TGTGCCAGCAGTGAACAACGGAGGAACACCGGGGAGCTGTTTTTT. Translating it yields CASSEQRRNTGELFF.